Given below is one T cell receptor beta chain in context. The sample belongs to a study of blood T cell repertoires in COVID-19. Authors' processing steps: Researchers report that nucleated cell counts were estimated from reference gene primer amplification. Method: immunoSEQ multiplex PCR; TCRdb's copy keeps in-frame clones and lacks some. The DNA was the basis for D and trimming; V, J and clone size are from that table. The data hold fewer than 250,000 clones, with over 80% observed a single time. Germline-derived CDR1 and CDR2 are SGHTA and FQGNSA. This CDR3 is 16 amino acids long. The junction had 6 bases not matched to a gene; V was cut back by 2 bases and J by 3 bases.

The chain combines TRBV7-2 with TRBJ1-5, with TRBD1 identical over 8 bases. The sequence was collected from a woman aged 25 to 39 with acute COVID-19. What was sequenced was PBMCs or T cells enriched from blood (not recorded which). The CDR3 DNA reads as TGTGCCAGCAGCTTATGGGGCAGGGGGCTCAATCAGCCCCAGCATTTT. Protein: CASSLWGRGLNQPQHF.